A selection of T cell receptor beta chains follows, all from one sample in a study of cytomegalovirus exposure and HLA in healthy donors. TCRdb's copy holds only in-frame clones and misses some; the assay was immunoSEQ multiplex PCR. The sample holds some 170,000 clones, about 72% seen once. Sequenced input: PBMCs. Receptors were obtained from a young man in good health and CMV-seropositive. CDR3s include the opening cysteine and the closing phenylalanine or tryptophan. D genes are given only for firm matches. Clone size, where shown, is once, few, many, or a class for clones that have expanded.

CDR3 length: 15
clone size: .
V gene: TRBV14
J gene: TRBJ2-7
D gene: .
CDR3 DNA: TGTGCCAGCAGCCCTGTCGGGGGGCTCTCCTACGAGCAGTACTTC
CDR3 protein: CASSPVGGLSYEQYF

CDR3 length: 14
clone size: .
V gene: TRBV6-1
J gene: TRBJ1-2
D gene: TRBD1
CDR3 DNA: TGTGCCAGCAGTGGAGGGACAGGGGGATATGGCTACACCTTC
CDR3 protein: CASSGGTGGYGYTF

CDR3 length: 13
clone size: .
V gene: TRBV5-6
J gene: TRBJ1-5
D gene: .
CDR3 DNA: TGTGCCAGCAGCTTACAGGGTCGGCAGCCCCAGCATTTT
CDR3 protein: CASSLQGRQPQHF

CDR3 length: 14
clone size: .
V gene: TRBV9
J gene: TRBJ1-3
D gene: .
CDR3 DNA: TGTGCCAGCAGCGTAGCTGGGGCCGGAAACACCATATATTTT
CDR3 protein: CASSVAGAGNTIYF

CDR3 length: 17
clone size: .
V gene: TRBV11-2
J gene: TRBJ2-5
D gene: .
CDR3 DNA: TGTGCCAGCAGCTCGCCCCTTGGCGGGATGAGACAAGAGACCCAGTACTTC
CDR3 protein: CASSSPLGGMRQETQYF

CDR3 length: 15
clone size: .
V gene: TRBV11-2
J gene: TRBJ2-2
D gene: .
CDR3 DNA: TGTGCCAGCAGCCCCGACAGAACGAACACCGGGGAGCTGTTTTTT
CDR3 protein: CASSPDRTNTGELFF

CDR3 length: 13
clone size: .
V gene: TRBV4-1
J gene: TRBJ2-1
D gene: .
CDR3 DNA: TGCGCCAGCAGCCCCGGGACCTACAATGAGCAGTTCTTC
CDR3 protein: CASSPGTYNEQFF

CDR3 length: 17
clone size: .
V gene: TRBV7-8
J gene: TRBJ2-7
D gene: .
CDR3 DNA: TGTGCCAGCAGCCTAGGGGTAGGGACTGCTTTTCCCTACGAGCAGTACTTC
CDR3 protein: CASSLGVGTAFPYEQYF

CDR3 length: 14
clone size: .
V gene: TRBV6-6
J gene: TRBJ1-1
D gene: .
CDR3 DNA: TGTGCCAGCAGTTACTCCAGGGGGAACACTGAAGCTTTCTTT
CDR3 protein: CASSYSRGNTEAFF

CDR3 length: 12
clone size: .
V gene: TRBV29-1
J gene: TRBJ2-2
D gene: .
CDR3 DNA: TGCAGCGTTGTCCCGGGGACCGGGGAGCTGTTTTTT
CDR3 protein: CSVVPGTGELFF

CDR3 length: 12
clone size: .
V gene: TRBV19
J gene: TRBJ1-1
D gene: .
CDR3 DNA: TGTGCCAGTAGAAATCACGGGACTGAAGCTTTCTTT
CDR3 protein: CASRNHGTEAFF

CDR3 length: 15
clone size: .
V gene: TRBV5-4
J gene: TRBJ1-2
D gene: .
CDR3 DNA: TGTGCCAGCAGCTTGAGTTTGGGACTGAGTTATGGCTACACCTTC
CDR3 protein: CASSLSLGLSYGYTF

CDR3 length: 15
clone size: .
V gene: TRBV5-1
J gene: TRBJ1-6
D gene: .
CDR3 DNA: TGCGCCAGCAGCTTGGATTGGCAGGGACAATCACCCCTCCACTTT
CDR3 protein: CASSLDWQGQSPLHF

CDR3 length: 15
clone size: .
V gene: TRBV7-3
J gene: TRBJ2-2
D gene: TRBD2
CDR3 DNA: TGTGCCAGCAGCATCACTAGCGGGGGGACCGGGGAGCTGTTTTTT
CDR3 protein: CASSITSGGTGELFF

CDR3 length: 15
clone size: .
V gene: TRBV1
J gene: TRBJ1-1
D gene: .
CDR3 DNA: TGCACCAGCAGCCAAGAAATGTCCGGCAGGGGTGAAGCTTTCTTT
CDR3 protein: CTSSQEMSGRGEAFF

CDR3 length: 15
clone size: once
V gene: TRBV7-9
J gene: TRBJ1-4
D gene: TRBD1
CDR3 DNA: TGTGCCAGCAGCTTAGGAGGGGGCTTTAATGAAAAACTGTTTTTT
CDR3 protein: CASSLGGGFNEKLFF

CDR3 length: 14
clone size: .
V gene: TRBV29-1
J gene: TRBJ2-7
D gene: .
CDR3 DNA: TGCAGCGTTGAAGATCTTCGAGGGACCTACGAGCAGTACTTC
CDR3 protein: CSVEDLRGTYEQYF

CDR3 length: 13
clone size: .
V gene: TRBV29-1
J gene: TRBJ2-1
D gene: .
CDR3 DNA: TGCAGCGTCCACAGGGGAGGTTACAATGAGCAGTTCTTC
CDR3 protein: CSVHRGGYNEQFF

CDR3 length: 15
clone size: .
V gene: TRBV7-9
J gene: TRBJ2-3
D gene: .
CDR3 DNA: TGTGCCAGCAGCCCCTCGATAACTAGCACAGATACGCAGTATTTT
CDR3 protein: CASSPSITSTDTQYF

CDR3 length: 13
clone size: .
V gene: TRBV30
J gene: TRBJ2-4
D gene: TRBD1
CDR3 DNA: TGTGCCTGGAGTGTACAGGGGGCAAACATTCAGTACTTC
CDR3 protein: CAWSVQGANIQYF

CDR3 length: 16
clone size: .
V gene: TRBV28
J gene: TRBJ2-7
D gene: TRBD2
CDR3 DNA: TGTGCCAGCAGTTTGGAACAGGGCGGGGGGGCCTTAGAGCAGTACTTC
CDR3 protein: CASSLEQGGGALEQYF

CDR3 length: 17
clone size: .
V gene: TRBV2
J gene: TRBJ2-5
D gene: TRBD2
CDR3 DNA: TGTGCCAGCAGTGAAAGGGGTGGCGGGGGGCTAAAAGAGACCCAGTACTTC
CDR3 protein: CASSERGGGGLKETQYF

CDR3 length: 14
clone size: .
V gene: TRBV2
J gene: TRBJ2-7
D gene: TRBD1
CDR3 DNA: TGTGCCAGCAGTGTGGAAGGACAGGGGAACGAGCAGTACTTC
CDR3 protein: CASSVEGQGNEQYF

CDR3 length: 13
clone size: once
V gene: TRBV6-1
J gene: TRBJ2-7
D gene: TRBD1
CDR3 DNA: TGTGCCAGCACGGGGACAGGGTTCGACGAGCAGTACTTC
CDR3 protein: CASTGTGFDEQYF

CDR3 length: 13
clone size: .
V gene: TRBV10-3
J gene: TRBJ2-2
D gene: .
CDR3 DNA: TGTGCCATCAGTGACAGGGGGGCCGGGGAGCTGTTTTTT
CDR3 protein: CAISDRGAGELFF

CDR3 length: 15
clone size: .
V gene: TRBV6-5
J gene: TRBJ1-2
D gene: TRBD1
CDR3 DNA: TGTGCCAGCACCACCTCGCCACGGGACAGCCGTGGCTACACCTTC
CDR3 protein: CASTTSPRDSRGYTF

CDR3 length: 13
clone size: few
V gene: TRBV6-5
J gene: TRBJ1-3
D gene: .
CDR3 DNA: TGTGCCAGCAGTTACGGGCCTGGAAACACCATATATTTT
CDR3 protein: CASSYGPGNTIYF